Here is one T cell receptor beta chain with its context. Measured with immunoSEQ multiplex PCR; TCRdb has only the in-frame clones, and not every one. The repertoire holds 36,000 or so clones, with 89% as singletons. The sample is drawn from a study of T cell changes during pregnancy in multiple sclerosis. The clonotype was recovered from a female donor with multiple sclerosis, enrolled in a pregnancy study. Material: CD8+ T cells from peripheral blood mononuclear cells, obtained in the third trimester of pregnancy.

The CDR3 reads CASSSHRESSNQPQHF. The CDR3 DNA reads as TGTGCCAGCAGCTCCCACAGGGAAAGTAGCAATCAGCCCCAGCATTTT. The chain combines TRBV9 with TRBJ1-5; possibly TRBD1 for D (6 bases). CDR3 size: 16 residues. Looked up from germline, CDR1 is SGDLS and CDR2 is YYNGEE. Trimming took off 4 bases at V and 0 bases at J, with 14 bases between the two ends. The complete variable domain, with remaining parts taken from reference TRBV9 and TRBJ1-5, reads DSGVTQTPKHLITATGQRVTLRCSPRSGDLSVYWYQQSLDQGLQFLIQYYNGEERAKGNILERFSAQQFPDLHSELNLSSLELGDSALYFCASSSHRESSNQPQHFGDGTRLSIL.